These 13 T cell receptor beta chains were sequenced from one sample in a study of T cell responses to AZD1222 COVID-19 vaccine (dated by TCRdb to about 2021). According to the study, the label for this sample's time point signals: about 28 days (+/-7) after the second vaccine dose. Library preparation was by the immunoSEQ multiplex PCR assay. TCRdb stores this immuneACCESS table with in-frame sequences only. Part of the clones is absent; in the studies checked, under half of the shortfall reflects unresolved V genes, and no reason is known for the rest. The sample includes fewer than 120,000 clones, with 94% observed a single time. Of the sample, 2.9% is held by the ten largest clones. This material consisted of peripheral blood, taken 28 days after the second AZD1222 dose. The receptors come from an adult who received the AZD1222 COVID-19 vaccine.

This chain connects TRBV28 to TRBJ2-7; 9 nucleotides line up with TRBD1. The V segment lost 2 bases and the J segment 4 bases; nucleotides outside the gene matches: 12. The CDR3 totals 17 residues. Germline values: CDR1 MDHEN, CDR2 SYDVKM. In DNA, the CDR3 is TGTGCCAGCAGTTTAGACAGGGGGTTCTTAAAAGTTTACGAGCAGTACTTC. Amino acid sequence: CASSLDRGFLKVYEQYF.

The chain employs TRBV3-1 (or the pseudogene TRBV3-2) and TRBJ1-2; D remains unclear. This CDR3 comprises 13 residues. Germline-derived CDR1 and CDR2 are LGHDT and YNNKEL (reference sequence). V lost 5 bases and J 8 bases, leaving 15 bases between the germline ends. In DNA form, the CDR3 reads TGTGCCAGCAGCGAAGCTCTCTTGGGGGGCTACACCTTC. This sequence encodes CASSEALLGGYTF.

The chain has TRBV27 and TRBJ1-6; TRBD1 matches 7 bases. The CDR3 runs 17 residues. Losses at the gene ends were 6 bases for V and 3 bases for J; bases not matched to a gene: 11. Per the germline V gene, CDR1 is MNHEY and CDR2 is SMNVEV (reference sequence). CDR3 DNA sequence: TGTGCCAGCAGCATTAACGCCCGGGACAGCTATAATTCACCCCTCCACTTT. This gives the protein CASSINARDSYNSPLHF.

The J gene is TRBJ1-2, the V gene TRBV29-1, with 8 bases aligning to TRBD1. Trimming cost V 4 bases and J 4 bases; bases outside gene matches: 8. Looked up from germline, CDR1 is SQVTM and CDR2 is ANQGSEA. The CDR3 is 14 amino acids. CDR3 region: CSVVPDRESYGYTF. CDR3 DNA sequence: TGCAGCGTTGTACCGGACAGGGAGTCCTATGGCTACACCTTC.

Written as DNA, the CDR3 is TGCAGTGCTAGTGGCGTGGGCCCGGGGAATCAGCCCCAGCATTTT. Its protein product is CSASGVGPGNQPQHF. V usage is TRBV20-1 and J usage is TRBJ1-5; D is ambiguous. Germline-derived CDR1 and CDR2 are DFQATT and SNEGSKA (reference sequence). The CDR3 extends over 15 amino acids. V was cut by 3 bases and J by 4 bases, with 16 bases left in between.

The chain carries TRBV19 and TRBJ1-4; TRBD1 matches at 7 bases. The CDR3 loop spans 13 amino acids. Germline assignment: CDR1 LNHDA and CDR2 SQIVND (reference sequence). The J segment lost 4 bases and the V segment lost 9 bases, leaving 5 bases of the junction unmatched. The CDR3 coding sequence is TGTGCCAGCCCGGACAGGTATAATGAAAAACTGTTTTTT. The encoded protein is CASPDRYNEKLFF.

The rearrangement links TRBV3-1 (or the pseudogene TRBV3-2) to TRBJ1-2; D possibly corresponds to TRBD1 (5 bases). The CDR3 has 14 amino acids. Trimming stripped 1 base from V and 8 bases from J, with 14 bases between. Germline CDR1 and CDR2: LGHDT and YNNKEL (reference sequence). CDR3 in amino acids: CASSQGGQGRGYTF. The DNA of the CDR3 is TGTGCCAGCAGCCAAGGCGGGCAGGGTAGAGGCTACACCTTC.

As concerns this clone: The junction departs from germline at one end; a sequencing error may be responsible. CDR3 bases: TGTGCCAGCAGCTCAATCGGGTTC. Translating it yields CASSSIGF. The V call is TRBV7-9, the J call TRBJ1-2, with no clear D. Germline loops: CDR1 SEHNR, CDR2 FQNEAQ (reference sequence). CDR3 length: 8 amino acids.

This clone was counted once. For the CDR3, the DNA is TGTGCCAGCGGTGTGGGCACTGAAGCTTTCTTT. As protein: CASGVGTEAFF. The rearrangement joins TRBV9 to TRBJ1-1; the D is unclear. The germline V gene encodes CDR1 SGDLS and CDR2 YYNGEE. The CDR3 is made up of 11 amino acids. The V end lost 7 bases, the J end lost 4 bases, and 8 bases lay between the germline ends.

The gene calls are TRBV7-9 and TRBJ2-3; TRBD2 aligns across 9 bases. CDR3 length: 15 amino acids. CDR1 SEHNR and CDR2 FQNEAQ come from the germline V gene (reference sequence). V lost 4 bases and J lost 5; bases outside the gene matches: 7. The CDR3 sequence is CASSSGTSRLDTQYF. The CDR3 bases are TGTGCCAGCAGCTCCGGGACTAGCCGTCTAGATACGCAGTATTTT.

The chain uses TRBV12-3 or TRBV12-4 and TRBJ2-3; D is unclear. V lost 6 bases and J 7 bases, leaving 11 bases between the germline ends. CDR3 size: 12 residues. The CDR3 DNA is TGTGCCAGCAGCCGGAGTTCTTATACGCAGTATTTT. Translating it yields CASSRSSYTQYF.

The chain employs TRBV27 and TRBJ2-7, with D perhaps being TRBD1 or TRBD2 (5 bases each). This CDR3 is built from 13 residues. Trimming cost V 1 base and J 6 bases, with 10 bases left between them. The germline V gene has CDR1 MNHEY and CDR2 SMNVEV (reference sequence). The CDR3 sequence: CASSLWGPGEQYF. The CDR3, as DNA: TGTGCCAGCAGTTTATGGGGACCTGGCGAGCAGTACTTC.

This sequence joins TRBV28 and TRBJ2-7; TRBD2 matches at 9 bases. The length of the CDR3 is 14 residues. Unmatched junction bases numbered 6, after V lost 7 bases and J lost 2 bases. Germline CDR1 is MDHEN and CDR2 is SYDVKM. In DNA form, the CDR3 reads TGTGCCAGCACCAAAGCGGGGGGAGCCTACGAGCAGTACTTC. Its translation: CASTKAGGAYEQYF.